The entry below gives a single TCR beta chain sequence along with its context. This sample was included in a study of shared clonotypes between healthy human individuals. V lost 6 bases, J lost 2 bases, and 14 bases lay in between. Germline V lookup: CDR1 SGHKS, CDR2 YYEKEE (reference sequence). CDR3 length equals 15 residues. Measured with immunoSEQ multiplex PCR; TCRdb has only the in-frame clones, and not every one. The sample records about 1.5 million clones, nearly 99% being singletons. J is TRBJ2-2 and V is TRBV5-5; no reliable D call. This TCR was recovered from a man aged 30 to 45 in good health. The sequenced material came from naive CD4+ T cells sorted from blood. The subset was: CD45RA+ positively selected. Here the CDR3 reads CASTPRIHNTGELFF. The CDR3 DNA is TGTGCCAGCACCCCCCGCATACACAACACCGGGGAGCTGTTTTTT.